This T cell receptor (beta chain) derives from a study of cytomegalovirus exposure and HLA in healthy donors. Germline assignment: CDR1 SGDLS and CDR2 YYNGEE. This CDR3 has 14 amino acids. V shed 0 bases and J shed 4 bases, with 10 bases lying between them. This clone was observed once. Its target is unknown. PCR used 60 Vbeta primers and 13 Jbeta primers. Repertoires were generated with immunoSEQ multiplex PCR, while TCRdb's copy carries only in-frame clones and drops some. The repertoire has about 130,000 clones, 80% of them found once; the top ten carry around 3%. Study-wide results and caveats: In a later analysis, at a false discovery rate of 0.05, roughly 17,000 TCR beta sequences matched HLA alleles.

Sequenced: PBMCs. This chain uses TRBV9 with TRBJ1-1; D is uncertain. The TCR was taken from a male donor in good health and CMV-seronegative. The chain's CDR3 is CASSVVAGSTEAFF. The CDR3 region has the DNA TGTGCCAGCAGCGTAGTGGCGGGGAGCACTGAAGCTTTCTTT.